This T cell receptor beta chain comes out of a study of blood T cells in healthy people across ages. General study points: Higher naive T cell percentage went strongly together with higher TCR beta diversity.

Sample-barcoded 5' priming and a J-beta primer mix drove a second PCR of roughly 6 to 12 cycles. TCRdb re-derived calls from the 5' RACE reads in MiXCR, one entry per CDR3 protein. The table records some 640,000 distinct CDR3 sequences, approximately 50% of them present only once. Comments on this clonotype: Its antigen is not known.

The sample was blood. This sequence was found in an older woman in good health.

CDR3 protein: CASSLFDRRTDTQYF. The CDR3 DNA is TGTGCCAGCAGCTTATTTGACCGCCGCACAGATACGCAGTATTTT. The chain employs TRBV7-2 and TRBJ2-3, with unresolved D. V was cut by 2 bases and J by 1 base, with 10 bases left in between. Germline assignment: CDR1 SGHTA and CDR2 FQGNSA. The length of the CDR3 is 15 residues.